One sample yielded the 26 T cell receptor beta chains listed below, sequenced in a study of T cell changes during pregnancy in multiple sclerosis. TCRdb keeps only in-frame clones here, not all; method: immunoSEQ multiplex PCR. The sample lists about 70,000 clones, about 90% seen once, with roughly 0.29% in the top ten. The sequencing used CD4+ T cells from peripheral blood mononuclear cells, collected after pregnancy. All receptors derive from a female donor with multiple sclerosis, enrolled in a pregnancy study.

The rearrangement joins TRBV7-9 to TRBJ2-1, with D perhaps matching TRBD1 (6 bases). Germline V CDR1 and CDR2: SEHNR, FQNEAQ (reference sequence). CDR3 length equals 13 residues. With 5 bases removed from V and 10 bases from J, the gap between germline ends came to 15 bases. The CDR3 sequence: CASSPTTGREQFF. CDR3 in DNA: TGTGCCAGCAGCCCTACGACAGGCCGAGAGCAGTTCTTC.

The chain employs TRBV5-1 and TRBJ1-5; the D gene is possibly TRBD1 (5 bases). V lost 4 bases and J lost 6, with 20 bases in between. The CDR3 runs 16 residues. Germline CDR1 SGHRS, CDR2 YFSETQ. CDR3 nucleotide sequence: TGCGCCAGCAGCATTCGACCAATCCAGGGAGGTCAGCCCCAGCATTTT. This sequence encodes CASSIRPIQGGQPQHF.

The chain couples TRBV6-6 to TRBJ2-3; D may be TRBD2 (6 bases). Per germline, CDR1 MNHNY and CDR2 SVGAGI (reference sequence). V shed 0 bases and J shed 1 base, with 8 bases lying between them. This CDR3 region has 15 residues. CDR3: CASSYSGGGTDTQYF. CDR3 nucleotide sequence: TGTGCCAGCAGTTACTCAGGCGGGGGCACAGATACGCAGTATTTT.

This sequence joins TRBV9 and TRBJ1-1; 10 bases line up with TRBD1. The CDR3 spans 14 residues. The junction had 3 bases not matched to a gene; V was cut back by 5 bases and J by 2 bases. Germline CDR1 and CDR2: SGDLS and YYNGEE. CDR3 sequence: CASSRQGANTEAFF. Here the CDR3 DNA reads TGTGCCAGCAGTCGACAGGGGGCTAACACTGAAGCTTTCTTT.

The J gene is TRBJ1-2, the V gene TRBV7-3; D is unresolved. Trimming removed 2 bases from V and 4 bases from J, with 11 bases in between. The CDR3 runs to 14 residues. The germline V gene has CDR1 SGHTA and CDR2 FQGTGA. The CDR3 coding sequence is TGTGCCAGCAGCTTAGGAGGCCCTTCCTATGGCTACACCTTC. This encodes CASSLGGPSYGYTF.

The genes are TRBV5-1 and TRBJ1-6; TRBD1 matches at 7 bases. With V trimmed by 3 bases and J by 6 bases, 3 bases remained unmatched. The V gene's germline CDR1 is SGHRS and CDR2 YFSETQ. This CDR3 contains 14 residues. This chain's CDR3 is CASSSGQSNSPLHF. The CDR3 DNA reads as TGCGCCAGCAGCTCGGGACAGAGTAATTCACCCCTCCACTTT.

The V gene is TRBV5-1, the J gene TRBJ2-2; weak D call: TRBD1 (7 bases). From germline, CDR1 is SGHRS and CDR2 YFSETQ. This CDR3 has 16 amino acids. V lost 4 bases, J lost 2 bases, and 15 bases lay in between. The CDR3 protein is CASSVRQGLNTGELFF. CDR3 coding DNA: TGCGCCAGCAGCGTCCGACAGGGACTTAACACCGGGGAGCTGTTTTTT.

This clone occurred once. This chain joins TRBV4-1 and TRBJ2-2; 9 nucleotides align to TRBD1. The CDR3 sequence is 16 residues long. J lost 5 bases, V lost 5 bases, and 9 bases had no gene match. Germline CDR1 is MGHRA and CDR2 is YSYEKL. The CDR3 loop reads CASSSVGQGKTGELFF. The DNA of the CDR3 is TGCGCCAGCAGCTCCGTGGGACAGGGTAAAACCGGGGAGCTGTTTTTT.

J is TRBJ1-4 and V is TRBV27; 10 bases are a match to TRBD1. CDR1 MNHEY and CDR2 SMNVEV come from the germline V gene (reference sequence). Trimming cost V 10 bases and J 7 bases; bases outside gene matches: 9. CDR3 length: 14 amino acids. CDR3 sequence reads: CAIRPTGGREKLFF. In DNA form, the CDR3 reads TGTGCCATTCGCCCGACAGGGGGCCGTGAAAAACTGTTTTTT. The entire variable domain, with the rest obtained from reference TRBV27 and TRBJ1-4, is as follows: EAQVTQNPRYLITVTGKKLTVTCSQNMNHEYMSWYRQDPGLGLRQIYYSMNVEVTDKGDVPEGYKVSRKEKRNFPLILESPSPNQTSLYFCAIRPTGGREKLFFGSGTQLSVL.

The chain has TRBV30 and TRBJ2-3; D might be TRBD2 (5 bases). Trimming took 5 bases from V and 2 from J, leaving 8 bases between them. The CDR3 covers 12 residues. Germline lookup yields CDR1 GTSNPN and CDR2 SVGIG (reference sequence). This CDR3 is CAWGGLTDTQYF. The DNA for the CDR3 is TGTGCCTGGGGAGGACTCACAGATACGCAGTATTTT.

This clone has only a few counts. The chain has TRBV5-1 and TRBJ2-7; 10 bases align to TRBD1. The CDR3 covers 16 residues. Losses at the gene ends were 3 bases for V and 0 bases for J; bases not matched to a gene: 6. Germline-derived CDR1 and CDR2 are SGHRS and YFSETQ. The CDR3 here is CASSWTGGLSSYEQYF. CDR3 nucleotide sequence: TGCGCCAGCAGCTGGACAGGGGGGCTAAGCTCCTACGAGCAGTACTTC.

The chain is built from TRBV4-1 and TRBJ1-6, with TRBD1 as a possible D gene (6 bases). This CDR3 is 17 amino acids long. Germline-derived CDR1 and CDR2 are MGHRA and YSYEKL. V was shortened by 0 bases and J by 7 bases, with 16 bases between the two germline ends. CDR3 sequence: CASSQDQMGHPNSPLHF. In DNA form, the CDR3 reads TGCGCCAGCAGCCAAGATCAGATGGGACACCCAAATTCACCCCTCCACTTT.

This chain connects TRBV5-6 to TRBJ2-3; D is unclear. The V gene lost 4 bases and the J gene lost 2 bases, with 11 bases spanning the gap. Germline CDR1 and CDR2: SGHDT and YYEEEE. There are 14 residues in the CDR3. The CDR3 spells CASSPEPFTDTQYF. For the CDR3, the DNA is TGTGCCAGCAGCCCGGAGCCATTCACAGATACGCAGTATTTT. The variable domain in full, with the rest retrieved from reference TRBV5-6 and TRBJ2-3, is DAGVTQSPTHLIKTRGQQVTLRCSPKSGHDTVSWYQQALGQGPQFIFQYYEEEERQRGNFPDRFSGHQFPNYSSELNVNALLLGDSALYLCASSPEPFTDTQYFGPGTRLTVL.

CDR3 residues: CASSRVTGANVLTF. Here the CDR3 DNA reads TGTGCCAGCAGTCGGGTTACGGGGGCCAACGTCCTGACTTTC. This rearrangement joins TRBV6-1 to TRBJ2-6, with unresolved D. Trimming pared 5 bases from V and 4 bases from J, leaving 9 bases between. The germline V gene has CDR1 MNHNS and CDR2 SASEGT. The length of the CDR3 is 14 residues.

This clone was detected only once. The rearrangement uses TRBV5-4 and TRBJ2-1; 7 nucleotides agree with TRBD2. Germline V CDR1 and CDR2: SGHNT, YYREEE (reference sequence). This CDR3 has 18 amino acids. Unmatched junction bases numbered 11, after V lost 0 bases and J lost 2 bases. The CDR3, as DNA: TGTGCCAGCAGCTTGGCTCGCGGGAGTATGGTCGCCTACAATGAGCAGTTCTTC. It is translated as CASSLARGSMVAYNEQFF.

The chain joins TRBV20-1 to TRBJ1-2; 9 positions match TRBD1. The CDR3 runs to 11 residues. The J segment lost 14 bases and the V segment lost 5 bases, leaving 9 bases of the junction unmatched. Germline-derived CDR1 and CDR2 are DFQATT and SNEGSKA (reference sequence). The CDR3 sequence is CSAPPGQGSTF. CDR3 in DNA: TGCAGTGCTCCGCCGGGACAGGGTAGTACCTTC.

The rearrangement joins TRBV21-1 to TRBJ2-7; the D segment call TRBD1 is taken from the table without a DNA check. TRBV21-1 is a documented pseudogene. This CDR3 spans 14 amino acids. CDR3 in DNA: TGTGCCAGCAGCAAAGCCCCTCCAGCCTACGAGCAGTACTTC. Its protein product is CASSKAPPAYEQYF.

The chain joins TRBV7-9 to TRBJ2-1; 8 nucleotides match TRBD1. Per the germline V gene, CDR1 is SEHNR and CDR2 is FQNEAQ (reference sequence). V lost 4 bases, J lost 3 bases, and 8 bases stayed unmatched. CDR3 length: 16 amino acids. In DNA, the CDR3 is TGTGCCAGCAGCTCAGACAGGGGAGATGGCTACAATGAGCAGTTCTTC. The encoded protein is CASSSDRGDGYNEQFF.

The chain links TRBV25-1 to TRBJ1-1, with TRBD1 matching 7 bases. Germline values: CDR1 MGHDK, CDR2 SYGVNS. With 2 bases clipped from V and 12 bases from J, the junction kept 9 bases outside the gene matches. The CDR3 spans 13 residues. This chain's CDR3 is CASSEQLGQRTFF. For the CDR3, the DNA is TGTGCCAGCAGTGAACAGCTGGGACAGAGGACTTTCTTT.

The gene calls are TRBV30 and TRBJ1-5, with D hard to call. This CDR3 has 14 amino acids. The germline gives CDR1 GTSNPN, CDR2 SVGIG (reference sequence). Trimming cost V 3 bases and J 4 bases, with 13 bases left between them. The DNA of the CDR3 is TGTGCCTGGAGCGCCGGAGGCCTTAATCAGCCCCAGCATTTT. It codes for CAWSAGGLNQPQHF.

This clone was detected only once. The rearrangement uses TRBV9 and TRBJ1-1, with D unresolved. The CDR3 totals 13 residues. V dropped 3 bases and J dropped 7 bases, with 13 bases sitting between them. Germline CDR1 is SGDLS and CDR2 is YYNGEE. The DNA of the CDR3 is TGTGCCAGCAGCGCCCTCTCCTACAGTGAAGCTTTCTTT. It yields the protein CASSALSYSEAFF.

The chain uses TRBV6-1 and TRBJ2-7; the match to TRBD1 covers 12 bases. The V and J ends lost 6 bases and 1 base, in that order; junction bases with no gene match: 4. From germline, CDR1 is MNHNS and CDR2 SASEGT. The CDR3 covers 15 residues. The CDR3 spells CASRGDRGHSYEQYF. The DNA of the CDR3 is TGTGCCAGCAGGGGGGACAGGGGGCATTCCTACGAGCAGTACTTC.

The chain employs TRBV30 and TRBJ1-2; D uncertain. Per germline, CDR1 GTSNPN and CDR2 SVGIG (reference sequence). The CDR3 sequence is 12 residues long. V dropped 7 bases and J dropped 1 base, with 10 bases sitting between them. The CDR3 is CAFDGVNYGYTF. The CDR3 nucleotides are TGTGCCTTTGACGGGGTTAACTATGGCTACACCTTC.

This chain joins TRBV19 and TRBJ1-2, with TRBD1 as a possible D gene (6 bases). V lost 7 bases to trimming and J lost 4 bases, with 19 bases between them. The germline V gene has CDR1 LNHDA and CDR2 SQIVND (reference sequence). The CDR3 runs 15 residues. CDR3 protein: CASTRGSGLAYGYTF. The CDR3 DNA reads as TGTGCCAGTACCAGGGGAAGCGGTCTTGCCTATGGCTACACCTTC.

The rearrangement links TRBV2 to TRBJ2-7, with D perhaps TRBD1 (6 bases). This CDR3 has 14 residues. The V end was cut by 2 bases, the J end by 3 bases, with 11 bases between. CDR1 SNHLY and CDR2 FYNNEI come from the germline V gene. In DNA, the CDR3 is TGTGCCAGCAGTGAAAATGGACAGAACTACGAGCAGTACTTC. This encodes CASSENGQNYEQYF. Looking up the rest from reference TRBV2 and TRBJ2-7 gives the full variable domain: EPEVTQTPSHQVTQMGQEVILRCVPISNHLYFYWYRQILGQKVEFLVSFYNNEISEKSEIFDDQFSVERPDGSNFTLKIRSTKLEDSAMYFCASSENGQNYEQYFGPGTRLTVT.

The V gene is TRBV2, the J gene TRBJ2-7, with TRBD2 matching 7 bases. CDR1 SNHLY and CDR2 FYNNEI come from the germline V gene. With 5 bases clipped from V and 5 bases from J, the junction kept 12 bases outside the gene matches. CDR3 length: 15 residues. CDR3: CASSQMREPNNEQYF. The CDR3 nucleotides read TGTGCCAGCAGTCAAATGCGGGAGCCCAACAACGAGCAGTACTTC. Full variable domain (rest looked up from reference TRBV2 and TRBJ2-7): EPEVTQTPSHQVTQMGQEVILRCVPISNHLYFYWYRQILGQKVEFLVSFYNNEISEKSEIFDDQFSVERPDGSNFTLKIRSTKLEDSAMYFCASSQMREPNNEQYFGPGTRLTVT.